This T cell receptor (beta chain) stems from a study of T-cell reconstitution after alpha-beta-depleted transplantation in children. The TCRbeta library incorporated unique molecular identifiers. TCRdb called the PCR reads again in MiXCR, with one record for every CDR3 protein. Of 350,000 to 450,000 distinct CDR3 sequences listed, approximately 20% were seen once; the top ten hold around 3.9%. This clonotype was detected a few times. This receptor was identified in a human donor who donated a stem cell graft to a child with acute myeloid leukemia. The sequencing used PBMCs from the stem cell graft donor, collected from the stem cell graft.

As DNA, the CDR3 is TGTGCCAGCAGCTTCCCGCAGCGACAGAGGAGCGGGGAGCTGTTTTTT. The encoded protein is CASSFPQRQRSGELFF. J is TRBJ2-2 and V is TRBV7-2; maybe TRBD1 (5 bases). Trimming shortened V by 3 bases and J by 7 bases, and 18 bases separated the two germline ends. The CDR3 contains 16 residues. Germline CDR1 reads SGHTA; CDR2 reads FQGNSA.